What follows are 4 T cell receptor beta chains derived from one specimen sequenced in a study of PD-L1 blockade in urothelial cancer. Using immunoSEQ multiplex PCR, the repertoire was profiled, and TCRdb retains in-frame clones only, with some absent. The table shows about 53,000 clones, with approximately 88% occurring only once. As to time point: pretreatment peripheral blood. Specimen: PBMCs, collected around atezolizumab (anti-PD-L1) treatment. These TCRs come from an older woman with urothelial cancer.

This clone was seen a few times. The chain is built from TRBV10-2 and TRBJ1-3, with a tentative D call TRBD1 (5 bases). The CDR3 length is 17 residues. CDR1 is WSHSY, CDR2 SAAADI, per germline. Trimming left V 2 bases short and J 0 bases short, with 14 bases between. This CDR3 reads CASSEKWGGNSGNTIYF. The CDR3, as DNA: TGCGCCAGCAGTGAGAAATGGGGCGGGAACTCTGGAAACACCATATATTTT.

The chain is built from TRBV27 and TRBJ1-3; no firm D call. CDR1 MNHEY and CDR2 SMNVEV come from the germline V gene (reference sequence). V was cut by 5 bases and J by 4 bases, with 6 bases left in between. The CDR3 is 12 residues long. The CDR3 DNA reads TGTGCCAGCAGTGGGCCCGGAAACACCATATATTTT. Translation: CASSGPGNTIYF.

The chain combines TRBV27 with TRBJ1-4; D is ambiguous. Germline lookup yields CDR1 MNHEY and CDR2 SMNVEV (reference sequence). The CDR3 spans 14 residues. Trimming removed 5 bases from V and 5 bases from J, with 12 bases in between. The CDR3 region is CASSPGRLNEKLFF. The CDR3 DNA reads TGTGCCAGCAGTCCAGGCAGGTTAAATGAAAAACTGTTTTTT.

The genes are TRBV5-1 and TRBJ1-4, with no clear D. The length of the CDR3 is 13 residues. Trimming pared 0 bases from V and 6 bases from J, leaving 6 bases between. Germline V gives CDR1 SGHRS, CDR2 YFSETQ. CDR3 sequence (DNA): TGCGCCAGCAGCTTGGACAGCTATGAAAAACTGTTTTTT. This codes for CASSLDSYEKLFF.